This TCR beta chain was sequenced in a study of shared clonotypes between healthy human individuals. Study findings and constraints: Rarefaction indicated that sorted-subset sequencing remained incomplete although depth was large.

Adults of Caucasian background living in Nashville, Tennessee made up all donors. Memory CD4+ cells were the fraction left after CD45RA+ naive selection. As processed by the authors: ImmunoSEQ gave junction-only sequences without quality scores, so filtering differed. This table comes from immunoSEQ multiplex PCR, and its TCRdb copy is limited to in-frame clones, with some not included. D and trimming were read from the DNA, whereas the V and J calls and clone size are those reported in that table. The sample lists approximately 2,300,000 clones, under 95% occurring once. Concerning this clone: Its antigen is undetermined.

The sample was naive CD4+ T cells from PBMCs. Subset meaning: CD45RA+ positively selected. The receptor's source is a man aged 18-30 years in good health. Some clones in this sample may be carry-over from other donors' samples.

The CDR3 is CSAGKGDYGYTF. The CDR3 DNA reads TGCAGCGCCGGGAAAGGGGATTATGGCTACACCTTC. The chain carries TRBV29-1 and TRBJ1-2, with TRBD1 as a possible D gene (5 bases). V shed 7 bases and J shed 5 bases, with 14 bases lying between them. CDR3 length: 12 amino acids. From germline, CDR1 is SQVTM and CDR2 ANQGSEA.